This TCR beta chain was sequenced in a study of blood T cells in healthy people across ages. A minimum of 7 million PBMCs was isolated per sample. V was shortened by 1 base and J by 13 bases, with 13 bases between the two germline ends. There are 12 residues in the CDR3. Alongside a J-beta primer mix, a sample-barcoded 5' primer served in a second PCR lasting about 6 to 12 cycles. Each CDR3 protein is one row after TCRdb ran MiXCR on the 5' RACE reads. The sample holds 800,000 to 950,000 distinct CDR3 sequences; roughly 40% are singletons and the top ten take about an eighth. The chain uses TRBV12-3 or TRBV12-4 and TRBJ1-1, with a possible D match to TRBD1 (5 bases). This sequence was found in a man in his late teens or twenties in good health. The sample consisted of blood. CDR3 nucleotide sequence: TGTGCCAGCAGTTTAGGGCAGGGAAGAGGTTTCTTT. This encodes CASSLGQGRGFF.